Presented here are 30 T cell receptor beta chains from one specimen sequenced in a study of T cell changes during pregnancy in multiple sclerosis. This table comes from immunoSEQ multiplex PCR, and its TCRdb copy is limited to in-frame clones, with some not included. The data contain tens of thousands of clones, about 90% of them singletons. Sample: peripheral blood, taken after pregnancy. The receptors were sampled from a female donor in good health, enrolled as a control in a pregnancy study.

The chain is built from TRBV19 and TRBJ2-1; 7 positions agree with TRBD2. This CDR3 spans 14 amino acids. Germline-derived CDR1 and CDR2 are LNHDA and SQIVND (reference sequence). J lost 2 bases, V lost 8 bases, and 6 bases had no gene match. CDR3 amino acids: CASGSGRAYNEQFF. CDR3 bases: TGTGCCAGTGGATCAGGGAGGGCCTACAATGAGCAGTTCTTC. Using reference TRBV19 and TRBJ2-1 for the parts outside the CDR3, the full variable domain is DGGITQSPKYLFRKEGQNVTLSCEQNLNHDAMYWYRQDPGQGLRLIYYSQIVNDFQKGDIAEGYSVSREKKESFPLTVTSAQKNPTAFYLCASGSGRAYNEQFFGPGTRLTVL.

The V gene is TRBV5-5, the J gene TRBJ2-7; 12 bases line up with TRBD1. The V gene's germline CDR1 is SGHKS and CDR2 YYEKEE (reference sequence). J gave up 7 bases and V 3 bases, and 8 bases lay outside the gene matches. The length of the CDR3 is 15 residues. CDR3 in amino acids: CASSSEGQGAWEQYF. CDR3 sequence (DNA): TGTGCCAGCAGCTCGGAGGGACAGGGGGCGTGGGAGCAGTACTTC.

The rearrangement joins TRBV5-4 to TRBJ1-1; D remains unclear. The CDR3 covers 15 residues. Germline-derived CDR1 and CDR2 are SGHNT and YYREEE (reference sequence). V was pared by 0 bases and J by 1 base, with 10 bases between. As DNA, the CDR3 is TGTGCCAGCAGCTTGGTGGGAGTCCCGAACACTGAAGCTTTCTTT. The encoded protein is CASSLVGVPNTEAFF.

The rearrangement links TRBV7-8 to TRBJ1-1, with D perhaps TRBD1 (6 bases). CDR1 is SGHVS, CDR2 FQNEAQ, per germline. Trimming took off 2 bases at V and 8 bases at J, with 18 bases between the two ends. The length of the CDR3 is 15 residues. The CDR3 here is CASSLTLGTKVEAFF. The CDR3 DNA reads TGTGCCAGCAGCTTAACCTTGGGGACAAAAGTGGAAGCTTTCTTT.

The chain employs TRBV19 and TRBJ1-2, with 8 bases that match TRBD1. Germline trimming cut 0 bases from V and 6 bases from J; bases unmatched to any gene: 15. Germline V gene lookup returns CDR1 LNHDA and CDR2 SQIVND (reference sequence). The CDR3 length is 18 residues. The CDR3 sequence: CASSIDPTQGAFTNGYTF. DNA for the CDR3: TGTGCCAGTAGTATAGATCCTACCCAGGGGGCTTTTACCAATGGCTACACCTTC.

The CDR3 reads CARSLPNHDRDRTDTQYF. The CDR3 bases are TGTGCCAGAAGCTTACCCAATCATGACAGGGATCGAACAGATACGCAGTATTTT. This chain connects TRBV7-5 to TRBJ2-3; the table's D call of TRBD1 was not tested on the DNA. TRBV7-5 is given as a pseudogene. The CDR3 sequence is 18 residues long.

This clone appeared a single time. The V and J genes are TRBV30 and TRBJ1-5; D unclear. Trimming left V 2 bases short and J 3 bases short, with 11 bases between. Germline values: CDR1 GTSNPN, CDR2 SVGIG (reference sequence). The length of the CDR3 is 14 residues. CDR3 sequence: CAWSPTSFNQPQHF. CDR3 DNA sequence: TGTGCCTGGAGTCCCACAAGTTTCAATCAGCCCCAGCATTTT.

This chain links TRBV27 with TRBJ2-1, with 9 bases fitting TRBD2. CDR3 length equals 15 residues. Looked up from germline, CDR1 is MNHEY and CDR2 is SMNVEV (reference sequence). With V trimmed by 3 bases and J by 4 bases, 4 bases remained unmatched. Here the CDR3 DNA reads TGTGCCAGCAGTTTTTGGGCGGGAGGGTACAATGAGCAGTTCTTC. Protein sequence: CASSFWAGGYNEQFF.

The chain recombines TRBV10-3 with TRBJ2-3; 12 bases line up with TRBD2. The V gene's germline CDR1 is ENHRY and CDR2 SYGVKD. The V and J ends lost 10 bases and 0 bases, in that order; junction bases with no gene match: 2. The CDR3 runs to 14 residues. This CDR3 is CATLAGGSTDTQYF. CDR3 bases: TGTGCCACCCTAGCGGGAGGGAGCACAGATACGCAGTATTTT.

This rearrangement joins TRBV27 to TRBJ2-7; 7 nucleotides align to TRBD2. J gave up 3 bases and V 0 bases, and 2 bases lay outside the gene matches. The CDR3 extends over 14 amino acids. CDR1 and CDR2 from the germline V gene are MNHEY and SMNVEV (reference sequence). This CDR3 reads CASSLSGGGYEQYF. The CDR3 region has the DNA TGTGCCAGCAGTTTATCGGGGGGGGGCTACGAGCAGTACTTC.

V and J are TRBV30 and TRBJ1-2, with TRBD1 matching over 7 bases. V shed 4 bases and J 4 bases; nucleotides not matched to a gene: 3. The CDR3 sequence is 12 residues long. Germline V gene lookup returns CDR1 GTSNPN and CDR2 SVGIG (reference sequence). DNA for the CDR3: TGTGCCTGGACCAGGGACAGCTATGGCTACACCTTC. Protein product: CAWTRDSYGYTF.

This clone was seen at least ten times. In DNA, the CDR3 is TGTGCCTGGAGTGTTTTATTTCGGACCGGGGAGCTGTTTTTT. Amino acids: CAWSVLFRTGELFF. The rearrangement links TRBV30 to TRBJ2-2; unclear D gene. Looked up from germline, CDR1 is GTSNPN and CDR2 is SVGIG (reference sequence). The germline V and J ends were trimmed by 0 bases and 5 bases, with 10 bases remaining between them. The CDR3 is made up of 14 amino acids.

The chain carries TRBV6-1 and TRBJ2-2, with no clear D. V was shortened by 0 bases and J by 8 bases, with 10 bases between the two germline ends. The CDR3 contains 14 residues. CDR1 and CDR2 (germline): MNHNS, SASEGT. CDR3 coding DNA: TGTGCCAGCAGTGAAGCTCTTGCGGAGGGGGAGCTGTTTTTT. Protein: CASSEALAEGELFF.

The chain employs TRBV7-6 and TRBJ2-1; TRBD2 might be the D (6 bases). V gave up 5 bases and J gave up 2 bases, with 25 bases separating them. Germline-derived CDR1 and CDR2 are SGHVS and FNYEAQ. The CDR3 covers 19 residues. The CDR3 DNA sequence: TGTGCCAGCAGCCAAACCCGGGGAACAGTCGGGAGCGCCTACAATGAGCAGTTCTTC. It translates to CASSQTRGTVGSAYNEQFF.

The chain joins TRBV30 to TRBJ1-1; possibly TRBD1 for D (6 bases). This CDR3 has 12 residues. V lost 0 bases to trimming and J lost 11 bases, with 13 bases between them. CDR1 and CDR2 (germline): GTSNPN, SVGIG (reference sequence). The CDR3 loop reads CAWSVLGGAAFF. CDR3 sequence (DNA): TGTGCCTGGAGTGTTTTGGGGGGGGCGGCTTTCTTT.

This chain uses TRBV5-6 with TRBJ2-1; tentative D call: TRBD2 (5 bases). The germline V gene has CDR1 SGHDT and CDR2 YYEEEE. V dropped 4 bases and J dropped 9 bases, with 11 bases sitting between them. There are 12 residues in the CDR3. In DNA, the CDR3 is TGTGCCAGCAGCCGAGAACGGGGTGAGCAGTTCTTC. This encodes CASSRERGEQFF.

The rearrangement uses TRBV27 and TRBJ2-7; D is possibly TRBD1 (6 bases). Deletions cut 3 bases from V and 2 bases from J, with 8 bases between. CDR1 and CDR2 from the germline V gene are MNHEY and SMNVEV (reference sequence). CDR3 length equals 13 residues. The CDR3 DNA reads as TGTGCCAGCAGTTTGAAGGGGGCCTACGAGCAGTACTTC. It encodes CASSLKGAYEQYF.

The chain links TRBV4-1 to TRBJ2-6, with D possibly TRBD2 on 5 matching bases. With 1 base removed from V and 0 bases from J, the gap between germline ends came to 10 bases. The CDR3 totals 17 residues. CDR1 and CDR2 from the germline V gene are MGHRA and YSYEKL. CDR3 sequence reads: CASSQVGRRSGANVLTF. The CDR3 region has the DNA TGCGCCAGCAGCCAAGTGGGGAGACGCTCTGGGGCCAACGTCCTGACTTTC.

The chain carries TRBV6-5 and TRBJ1-5, with D perhaps matching TRBD1 (5 bases). V gave up 4 bases and J gave up 8 bases, with 9 bases separating them. The germline V gene encodes CDR1 MNHEY and CDR2 SVGAGI. CDR3 length: 12 amino acids. CDR3 loop: CASSSLGEPQHF. The CDR3 DNA sequence: TGTGCCAGCAGTTCCTTAGGGGAGCCCCAGCATTTT.

This chain joins TRBV29-1 and TRBJ1-4; possible D gene TRBD1, 5 bases. The CDR3 contains 14 residues. Trimming pared 1 base from V and 6 bases from J, leaving 12 bases between. Germline-derived CDR1 and CDR2 are SQVTM and ANQGSEA. The CDR3 is CSVEGAGGDEKLFF. DNA of the CDR3: TGCAGCGTTGAAGGTGCGGGGGGGGATGAAAAACTGTTTTTT.

CDR3 sequence (DNA): TGTGCCAGCAGCCAAGGACGCGGTGGCGAGCAGTACTTC. This translates into CASSQGRGGEQYF. This rearrangement joins TRBV14 to TRBJ2-7; no reliable D call. The germline V and J ends were trimmed by 1 base and 6 bases, with 10 bases remaining between them. The V gene's germline CDR1 is SGHDN and CDR2 FVKESK. The CDR3 totals 13 residues. The whole variable domain, filled in from reference TRBV14 and TRBJ2-7, reads EAGVTQFPSHSVIEKGQTVTLRCDPISGHDNLYWYRRVMGKEIKFLLHFVKESKQDESGMPNNRFLAERTGGTYSTLKVQPAELEDSGVYFCASSQGRGGEQYFGPGTRLTVT.

This clone has a single count. This chain connects TRBV7-6 to TRBJ2-1; 9 bases match TRBD2. The CDR3 has 14 amino acids. V lost 5 bases, J lost 6 bases, and 5 bases stayed unmatched. CDR1 is SGHVS, CDR2 FNYEAQ, per germline. The DNA for the CDR3 is TGTGCCAGCAGCGGGGGACTAGCCCCCAATGAGCAGTTCTTC. The encoded protein is CASSGGLAPNEQFF.

The chain combines TRBV5-6 with TRBJ1-3; TRBD1 matches at 9 bases. Germline V gives CDR1 SGHDT, CDR2 YYEEEE. This CDR3 is 15 amino acids long. Losses at the gene ends were 4 bases for V and 4 bases for J; bases not matched to a gene: 6. Here the CDR3 DNA reads TGTGCCAGCAGCCGACAGGGGGTCCTAGGAAACACCATATATTTT. Protein: CASSRQGVLGNTIYF.

A note on this clone: One junction end does not reproduce the germline sequence, and a read error may be involved. This sequence joins TRBV19 and TRBJ2-7; TRBD2 agrees at 11 bases. This CDR3 has 16 amino acids. CDR1 is LNHDA and CDR2 is SQIVND in the germline V gene (reference sequence). CDR3 loop: CASSLDGTSGSYEQYF. DNA for the CDR3: TGTGCCAGTAGTCTAGATGGGACTAGCGGTTCCTACGAGCAGTACTTC.

This clone appeared a few times. The chain carries TRBV5-1 and TRBJ1-1; 8 bases line up with TRBD1. The CDR3 covers 14 residues. Germline V gene data show CDR1 as SGHRS and CDR2 as YFSETQ. V shed 0 bases and J 3 bases; nucleotides not matched to a gene: 1. CDR3 protein: CASSLETGDTEAFF. DNA for the CDR3: TGCGCCAGCAGCTTGGAGACAGGGGACACTGAAGCTTTCTTT.

The rearrangement links TRBV5-4 to TRBJ2-7, with no clear D. Deletions cut 0 bases from V and 6 bases from J, with 7 bases between. Germline lookup yields CDR1 SGHNT and CDR2 YYREEE (reference sequence). CDR3 length: 12 amino acids. The CDR3 region has the DNA TGTGCCAGCAGCTTGGACCTACTCGAGCAGTACTTC. It codes for CASSLDLLEQYF.

The chain links TRBV15 to TRBJ2-1; D remains unclear. Trimming took off 1 base at V and 10 bases at J, with 11 bases between the two ends. CDR1 and CDR2 from the germline V gene are LNHNV and YYDKDF (reference sequence). This CDR3 has 13 residues. This CDR3 reads CATSRVRVDEQFF. The CDR3 coding sequence is TGTGCCACCAGCAGAGTTCGGGTTGACGAGCAGTTCTTC.

A remark on this clone: Its ends do not fully match the called genes, so a read error is possible. This sequence joins TRBV5-5 and TRBJ1-2; no reliable D call. Looked up from germline, CDR1 is SGHKS and CDR2 is YYEKEE (reference sequence). This CDR3 has 13 residues. CDR3 DNA: TGTGCCAGCAGCGATAAGGTGTTGGACTCCCTCCACTTC. As protein: CASSDKVLDSLHF.

The CDR3 sequence is CASSQGTRIPYNEQFF. The CDR3 bases are TGTGCCAGCAGCCAGGGGACTAGGATTCCCTACAATGAGCAGTTCTTC. The V call is TRBV14, the J call TRBJ2-1, with 8 bases identical to TRBD2. V shed 3 bases and J 2 bases; nucleotides not matched to a gene: 6. The germline CDR1 and CDR2 sequences are SGHDN and FVKESK. The CDR3 consists of 16 residues. Variable domain in full (rest from reference TRBV14 and TRBJ2-1): EAGVTQFPSHSVIEKGQTVTLRCDPISGHDNLYWYRRVMGKEIKFLLHFVKESKQDESGMPNNRFLAERTGGTYSTLKVQPAELEDSGVYFCASSQGTRIPYNEQFFGPGTRLTVL.

This clone was recorded only once. The gene calls are TRBV9 and TRBJ2-5, with 15 bases fitting TRBD2. The CDR3 is made up of 17 amino acids. Unmatched junction bases numbered 1, after V lost 0 bases and J lost 1 base. Germline V gene data show CDR1 as SGDLS and CDR2 as YYNGEE. CDR3 DNA sequence: TGTGCCAGCAGCGTAGGGACTAGCGGGGGGGCCCAAGAGACCCAGTACTTC. Translation gives CASSVGTSGGAQETQYF.